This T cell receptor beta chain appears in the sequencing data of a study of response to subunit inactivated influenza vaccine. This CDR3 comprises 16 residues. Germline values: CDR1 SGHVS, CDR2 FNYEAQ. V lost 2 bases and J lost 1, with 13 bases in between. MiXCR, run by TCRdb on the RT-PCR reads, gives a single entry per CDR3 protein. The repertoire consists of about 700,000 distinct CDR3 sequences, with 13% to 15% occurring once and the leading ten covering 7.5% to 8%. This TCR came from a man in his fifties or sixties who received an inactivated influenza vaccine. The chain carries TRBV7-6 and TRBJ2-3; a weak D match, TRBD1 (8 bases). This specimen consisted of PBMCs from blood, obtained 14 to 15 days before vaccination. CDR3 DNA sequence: TGTGCCAGCAGCTTAAGACAGGGGAGGGGCACAGATACGCAGTATTTT. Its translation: CASSLRQGRGTDTQYF.